The 3 T cell receptor beta chains presented below share a single source sample, sequenced in a study of T-cell memory formation after mild COVID-19. Using its own MiXCR run on the 5' RACE reads, TCRdb lists one record per CDR3 protein. The sample contains about 430,000 distinct CDR3 sequences, 20% to 25% of which appear only once. The sequencing sample was made of PBMCs or a T cell subset sorted from them (not recorded which). These receptors originate from an adult woman who had mild COVID-19 (a few samples of this study predate the infection). Cell type and time point are not known.

This clonotype was counted only a few times. This sequence joins TRBV7-2 and TRBJ2-5; 9 positions match TRBD1. V was clipped by 6 bases and J by 7 bases; unmatched bases: 9. Germline V gene data show CDR1 as SGHTA and CDR2 as FQGNSA. The CDR3 runs to 14 residues. The CDR3 DNA sequence: TGTGCCAGCAGTCCCGGGACAGGGTCGGCGACCCAGTACTTC. It translates to CASSPGTGSATQYF.

This clonotype has a handful of counts. A junction end diverges from the germline sequence, so it may reflect a read error. This chain links TRBV6-2 or TRBV6-3 with TRBJ2-2; TRBD1 matches 9 bases. CDR1 and CDR2 (germline): MNHEY, SVGEGT. This CDR3 has 15 residues. CDR3 sequence reads: CASSDRDRVSGELIF. The CDR3 region has the DNA TGTGCCAGCAGCGACCGGGACAGGGTCTCCGGGGAGCTGATTTTT.

This clonotype has more than one count but fewer than ten. The chain carries TRBV20-1 and TRBJ1-2; D is perhaps TRBD1 (6 bases). The CDR3 covers 14 residues. The ends were cut back, 2 bases at V and 7 bases at J, with 17 bases in the middle. Germline V lookup: CDR1 DFQATT, CDR2 SNEGSKA (reference sequence). The CDR3 DNA sequence: TGCAGTGCTAGATGGGACACCGGGGGACGTGGCTACACCTTC. This codes for CSARWDTGGRGYTF.